This entry features one T cell receptor beta chain sequence. Its antigen is currently unknown. This entry is derived from a study of radiotherapy plus CTLA-4 blockade in lung cancer. TCRdb's table, derived via immunoSEQ multiplex PCR, lists solely in-frame clones and lacks some. The table records some 78,000 clones, around nine tenths of them present only once. Study-wide findings and caveats: Radiotherapy with ipilimumab was followed by blood expansion of tumor-derived clones. According to reports, early shifts in blood T cell clones, alongside interferon-beta, forecast response most accurately.

In germline, CDR1 is SGHRS, CDR2 YFSETQ. This CDR3 contains 16 residues. The junction had 7 bases not matched to a gene; V was cut back by 3 bases and J by 2 bases. The receptor was derived from a human donor with non-small cell lung cancer who had stable disease on radiotherapy plus ipilimumab. This chain connects TRBV5-1 to TRBJ2-1; 8 bases match TRBD1. The sequenced sample was peripheral blood, obtained from a patient treated with radiotherapy plus ipilimumab. The CDR3 nucleotides are TGCGCCAGCAGCTCACCAGGGGGCCCCCCCTACAATGAGCAGTTCTTC. Translated, it gives CASSSPGGPPYNEQFF.